These 23 T cell receptor beta chains were sequenced from one sample in a study of T cell responses to AZD1222 COVID-19 vaccine. The table came from immunoSEQ multiplex PCR; TCRdb's copy has only in-frame clones and leaves some out. The sample holds 100,000 to 150,000 clones; approximately 87% are singletons and the top ten take about 10%. The sample in question was peripheral blood, obtained on day 0 of AZD1222 vaccination. These receptors were obtained from an adult in good health.

The chain recombines TRBV7-3 with TRBJ2-3; 10 nucleotides agree with TRBD2. Trimming took 2 bases from V and 6 from J; bases not matched to a gene: 5. This CDR3 has 15 amino acids. Germline values: CDR1 SGHTA, CDR2 FQGTGA. The CDR3 DNA follows: TGTGCCAGCAGCTTAGGAGCGGGGGGGCCGGATACGCAGTATTTT. Translation gives CASSLGAGGPDTQYF.

The chain combines TRBV9 with TRBJ2-7, with D unresolved. The V gene's germline CDR1 is SGDLS and CDR2 YYNGEE. Deletions cut 0 bases from V and 3 bases from J, with 7 bases between. CDR3 size: 13 residues. DNA for the CDR3: TGTGCCAGCAGCGTAGACATCAGCTACGAGCAGTACTTC. This encodes CASSVDISYEQYF. The entire variable domain, with the rest obtained from reference TRBV9 and TRBJ2-7, is as follows: DSGVTQTPKHLITATGQRVTLRCSPRSGDLSVYWYQQSLDQGLQFLIQYYNGEERAKGNILERFSAQQFPDLHSELNLSSLELGDSALYFCASSVDISYEQYFGPGTRLTVT.

The chain joins TRBV10-3 to TRBJ1-4; D perhaps matches TRBD1 (5 bases). With 0 bases removed from V and 8 bases from J, the gap between germline ends came to 13 bases. The CDR3 sequence is 15 residues long. Germline V CDR1 and CDR2: ENHRY, SYGVKD. CDR3 sequence reads: CAISESAGRGEKLFF. The CDR3 bases are TGTGCCATCAGTGAGTCGGCCGGGCGGGGGGAAAAACTGTTTTTT.

The sample holds one count of this clone. The gene calls are TRBV12-3 or TRBV12-4 and TRBJ1-5; D not resolved. Trimming took 6 bases from V and 3 from J, leaving 6 bases between them. The CDR3 sequence is 12 residues long. This CDR3 is CASRGFNQPQHF. As DNA, the CDR3 is TGTGCCAGCAGGGGCTTCAATCAGCCCCAGCATTTT.

This chain links TRBV29-1 with TRBJ2-3, with 9 bases aligning to TRBD2. This CDR3 has 15 residues. Losses at the gene ends were 4 bases for V and 1 base for J; bases not matched to a gene: 6. The germline V gene has CDR1 SQVTM and CDR2 ANQGSEA. The CDR3 protein is CSVGGVAGGTDTQYF. DNA of the CDR3: TGCAGCGTTGGCGGGGTAGCGGGAGGCACAGATACGCAGTATTTT.

The chain employs TRBV19 and TRBJ1-5; D gene ambiguous. The length of the CDR3 is 12 residues. Trimming left V 5 bases short and J 7 bases short, with 9 bases between. Per germline, CDR1 LNHDA and CDR2 SQIVND (reference sequence). CDR3 region: CASSYPGQPQHF. CDR3 bases: TGTGCCAGTAGTTACCCCGGCCAGCCCCAGCATTTT.

This clone came up once. The rearrangement links TRBV12-3 or TRBV12-4 to TRBJ1-2; no firm D call. The CDR3 runs 9 residues. Deletions cut 7 bases from V and 8 bases from J, with 5 bases between. The CDR3 nucleotides are TGTGCCAGCACGAAGGGCTACACCTTC. This codes for CASTKGYTF.

This chain connects TRBV4-1 to TRBJ1-1, with D perhaps matching TRBD1 (5 bases). The CDR3 extends over 14 amino acids. CDR1 MGHRA and CDR2 YSYEKL come from the germline V gene. Trimming removed 3 bases from V and 1 base from J, with 9 bases in between. CDR3 residues: CASSQGRPNTEAFF. DNA for the CDR3: TGCGCCAGCAGCCAGGGACGTCCGAACACTGAAGCTTTCTTT.

This clone turned up a few times. The gene calls are TRBV28 and TRBJ2-7; a possible D gene is TRBD1 (6 bases). The V gene's germline CDR1 is MDHEN and CDR2 SYDVKM. There are 15 residues in the CDR3. Deletions cut 6 bases from V and 0 bases from J, with 15 bases between. The CDR3 DNA reads TGTGCCAGCAGGAGCTCACAGGGATCCTCCTACGAGCAGTACTTC. Its translation: CASRSSQGSSYEQYF. Filled out from reference TRBV28 and TRBJ2-7, the complete variable domain reads DVKVTQSSRYLVKRTGEKVFLECVQDMDHENMFWYRQDPGLGLRLIYFSYDVKMKEKGDIPEGYSVSREKKERFSLILESASTNQTSMYLCASRSSQGSSYEQYFGPGTRLTVT.

The DNA of the CDR3 is TGTGCCAGTAGTATAGATCCGACATCACACGAGCAGTACTTC. It specifies CASSIDPTSHEQYF. This chain joins TRBV19 and TRBJ2-7, with D unclear. Germline V gene sequence: CDR1 LNHDA, CDR2 SQIVND (reference sequence). V shed 0 bases and J shed 5 bases, with 11 bases lying between them. The CDR3 is 14 residues long.

The chain links TRBV9 to TRBJ2-7; TRBD1 matches 8 bases. The CDR3 is made up of 15 amino acids. The junction had 6 bases not matched to a gene; V was cut back by 4 bases and J by 0 bases. The germline V gene encodes CDR1 SGDLS and CDR2 YYNGEE. CDR3: CASSLGTGGSYEQYF. In nucleotides, the CDR3 is TGTGCCAGCAGCTTAGGGACAGGAGGCTCCTACGAGCAGTACTTC.

This clone was seen once. The chain carries TRBV6-1 and TRBJ2-2, with no clear D. The CDR3 has 14 residues. V lost 1 base to trimming and J lost 5 bases, with 8 bases between them. Germline loops: CDR1 MNHNS, CDR2 SASEGT. CDR3 nucleotide sequence: TGTGCCAGCAGTGAAGGTCTAGGGACCGGGGAGCTGTTTTTT. It codes for CASSEGLGTGELFF.

The gene calls are TRBV5-1 and TRBJ1-1; D uncertain. Germline V gene data show CDR1 as SGHRS and CDR2 as YFSETQ. Trimming removed 7 bases at V and 0 bases at J, with 7 bases between. The CDR3 consists of 12 residues. The CDR3, as DNA: TGCGCCAGCCGGACGGTGAACACTGAAGCTTTCTTT. Translated, it gives CASRTVNTEAFF. The full variable domain, with the rest looked up from reference TRBV5-1 and TRBJ1-1, is KAGVTQTPRYLIKTRGQQVTLSCSPISGHRSVSWYQQTPGQGLQFLFEYFSETQRNKGNFPGRFSGRQFSNSRSEMNVSTLELGDSALYLCASRTVNTEAFFGQGTRLTVV.

The genes are TRBV7-2 and TRBJ1-1, with D uncertain. From germline, CDR1 is SGHTA and CDR2 FQGNSA. Trimming cost V 5 bases and J 4 bases, with 11 bases left between them. The CDR3 consists of 13 residues. The CDR3 nucleotides read TGTGCCAGCAGCCCCCGTACACTCACTGAAGCTTTCTTT. Translating it yields CASSPRTLTEAFF.

The chain combines TRBV7-2 with TRBJ1-3; D is unclear. From germline, CDR1 is SGHTA and CDR2 FQGNSA. The CDR3 extends over 15 amino acids. V was trimmed by 3 bases and J by 0 bases, leaving 9 bases between them. The CDR3 bases are TGTGCCAGCAGCTTGGAGGGTTACTCTGGAAACACCATATATTTT. Its translation: CASSLEGYSGNTIYF.

The V call is TRBV27, the J call TRBJ1-6, with D possibly being TRBD1 (5 bases). V dropped 6 bases and J dropped 10 bases, with 19 bases sitting between them. The CDR3 length is 15 residues. The germline gives CDR1 MNHEY, CDR2 SMNVEV (reference sequence). The DNA of the CDR3 is TGTGCCAGCAGGGAAACGGGGGGATATGGGTCACCCCTCCACTTT. This sequence encodes CASRETGGYGSPLHF.

This chain joins TRBV30 and TRBJ1-6; 7 bases align to TRBD1. CDR1 GTSNPN and CDR2 SVGIG come from the germline V gene (reference sequence). Losses at the gene ends were 3 bases for V and 6 bases for J; bases not matched to a gene: 11. This CDR3 comprises 16 residues. The CDR3 DNA is TGTGCCTGGAGCATACACAGGGGTTCGGGTAATTCACCCCTCCACTTT. Translation: CAWSIHRGSGNSPLHF.

The CDR3 here is CASSVGQTGELFF. The CDR3 nucleotides read TGTGCCAGCAGCGTAGGACAAACCGGGGAGCTGTTTTTT. This rearrangement joins TRBV9 to TRBJ2-2; no clear D gene. Germline V gene data show CDR1 as SGDLS and CDR2 as YYNGEE. The CDR3 is 13 residues long. The V gene lost 0 bases and the J gene lost 5 bases, with 5 bases spanning the gap.

The chain combines TRBV18 with TRBJ1-2; D perhaps matches TRBD1 (5 bases). Deletions cut 0 bases from V and 2 bases from J, with 10 bases between. Per germline, CDR1 KGHSH and CDR2 LQKENI. CDR3 size: 15 residues. CDR3 sequence: CASSPPGHTNYGYTF. CDR3 nucleotides: TGTGCCAGCTCACCACCTGGACACACCAACTATGGCTACACCTTC.

The chain has TRBV18 and TRBJ2-1, with D tentatively TRBD1 (5 bases). Germline V gene lookup returns CDR1 KGHSH and CDR2 LQKENI. The CDR3 length is 17 residues. V lost 2 bases, J lost 7 bases, and 21 bases lay in between. The CDR3 coding sequence is TGTGCCAGCTCACCATGGGCTGGGGCGCTCGACGGGAATGAGCAGTTCTTC. Translated, it gives CASSPWAGALDGNEQFF.

This rearrangement joins TRBV27 to TRBJ2-1; D gene ambiguous. This CDR3 contains 13 residues. Trimming took 5 bases from V and 4 from J, leaving 9 bases between them. Germline CDR1 and CDR2: MNHEY and SMNVEV (reference sequence). CDR3 residues: CASSPWGYNEQFF. Here the CDR3 DNA reads TGTGCCAGCAGTCCATGGGGATACAATGAGCAGTTCTTC.

V usage is TRBV4-1 and J usage is TRBJ2-5; D may be TRBD2 (7 bases). V shed 6 bases and J shed 6 bases, with 20 bases lying between them. CDR1 MGHRA and CDR2 YSYEKL come from the germline V gene. CDR3 length equals 15 residues. CDR3 bases: TGCGCCAGCAGTCTAGCCGGGGGGCGCGGGCAGACCCAGTACTTC. Translation gives CASSLAGGRGQTQYF.

This clone was detected only once. The chain's CDR3 is CASSQEGGIYGYTF. Written as DNA, the CDR3 is TGCGCCAGCAGCCAAGAAGGAGGGATCTATGGCTACACCTTC. This chain links TRBV4-3 with TRBJ1-2, with D uncertain. The V end was cut by 0 bases, the J end by 4 bases, with 9 bases between. Germline CDR1 is LGHNA and CDR2 is YSLEER. This CDR3 has 14 amino acids.